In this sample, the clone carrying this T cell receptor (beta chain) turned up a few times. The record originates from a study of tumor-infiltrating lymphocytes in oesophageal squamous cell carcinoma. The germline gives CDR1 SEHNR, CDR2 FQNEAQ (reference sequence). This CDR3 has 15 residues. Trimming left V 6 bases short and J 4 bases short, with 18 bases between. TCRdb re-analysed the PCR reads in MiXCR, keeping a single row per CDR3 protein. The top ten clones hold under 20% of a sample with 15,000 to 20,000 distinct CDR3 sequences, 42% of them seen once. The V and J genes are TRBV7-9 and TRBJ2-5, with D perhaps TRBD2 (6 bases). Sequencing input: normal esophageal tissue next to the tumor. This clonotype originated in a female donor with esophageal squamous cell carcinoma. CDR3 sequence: CASSPTGGGGETQYF. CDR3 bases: TGTGCCAGCAGTCCCACCGGTGGGGGAGGAGAGACCCAGTACTTC.